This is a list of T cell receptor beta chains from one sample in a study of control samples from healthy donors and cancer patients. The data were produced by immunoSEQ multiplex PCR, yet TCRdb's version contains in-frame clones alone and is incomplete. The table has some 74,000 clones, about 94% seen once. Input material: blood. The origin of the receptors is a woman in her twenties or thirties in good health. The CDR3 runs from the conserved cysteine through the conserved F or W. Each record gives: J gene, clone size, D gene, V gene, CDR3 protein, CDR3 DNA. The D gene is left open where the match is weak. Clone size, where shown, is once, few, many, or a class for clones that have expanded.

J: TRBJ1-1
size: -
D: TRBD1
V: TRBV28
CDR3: CASSSQGAPEAFF
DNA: TGTGCCAGCAGTTCCCAGGGGGCTCCTGAAGCTTTCTTT

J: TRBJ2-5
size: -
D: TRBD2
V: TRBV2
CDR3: CASRIAGGIQETQYF
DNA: TGTGCCAGCAGAATAGCGGGGGGTATCCAAGAGACCCAGTACTTC

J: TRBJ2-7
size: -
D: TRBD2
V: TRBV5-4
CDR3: CASSPLAGGPYEQYF
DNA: TGTGCCAGCAGCCCGCTTGCGGGGGGGCCTTACGAGCAGTACTTC

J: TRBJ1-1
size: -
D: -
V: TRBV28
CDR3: CASRKQGNTEAFF
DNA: TGTGCCAGCAGAAAACAGGGGAACACTGAAGCTTTCTTT

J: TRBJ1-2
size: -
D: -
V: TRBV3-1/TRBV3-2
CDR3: CASSQAWGQDYGYTF
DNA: TGTGCCAGCAGCCAAGCGTGGGGGCAAGACTATGGCTACACCTTC

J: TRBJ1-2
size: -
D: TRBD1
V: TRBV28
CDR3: CASSLEGQEGWSYTF
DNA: TGTGCCAGCAGTTTGGAGGGACAGGAGGGCTGGAGCTACACCTTC

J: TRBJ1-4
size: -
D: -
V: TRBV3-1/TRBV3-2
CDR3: CASSQEGEKNEKLFF
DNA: TGTGCCAGCAGCCAAGAGGGAGAGAAAAATGAAAAACTGTTTTTT

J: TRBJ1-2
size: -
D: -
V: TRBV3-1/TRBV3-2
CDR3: CASSPPAAYYGYTF
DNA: TGTGCCAGCAGCCCCCCGGCAGCCTACTATGGCTACACCTTC

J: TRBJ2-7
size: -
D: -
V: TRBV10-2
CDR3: CASSPQGSYEQYF
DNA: TGCGCCAGCAGTCCACAGGGTAGTTACGAGCAGTACTTC

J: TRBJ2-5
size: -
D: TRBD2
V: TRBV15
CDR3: CATSNYVEVSGGQTQYF
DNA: TGTGCCACCAGCAATTATGTCGAGGTTAGCGGGGGCCAGACCCAGTACTTC

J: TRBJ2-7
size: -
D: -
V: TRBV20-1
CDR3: CSASLAGADEQYF
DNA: TGCAGTGCTAGTTTAGCTGGGGCGGACGAGCAGTACTTC

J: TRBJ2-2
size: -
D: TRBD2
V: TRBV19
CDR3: CASSIGGGFAGELFF
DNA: TGTGCCAGTAGTATCGGGGGGGGCTTCGCCGGGGAGCTGTTTTTT

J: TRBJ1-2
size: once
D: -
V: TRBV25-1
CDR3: CASSDLIGGYTF
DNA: TGTGCCAGCAGTGACCTGATTGGCGGCTACACCTTC

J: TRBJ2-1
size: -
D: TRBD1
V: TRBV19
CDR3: CASSMGQTWDEQFF
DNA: TGTGCCAGTAGTATGGGACAGACCTGGGATGAGCAGTTCTTC

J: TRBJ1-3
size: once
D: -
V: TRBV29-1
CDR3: CSAGVGSGNTIYF
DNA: TGCAGCGCCGGAGTAGGTTCCGGAAACACCATATATTTT

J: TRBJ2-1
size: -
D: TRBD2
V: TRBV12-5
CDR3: CASGLKLSGAYNEQFF
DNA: TGTGCTAGTGGTCTCAAGCTTAGCGGGGCCTACAATGAGCAGTTCTTC

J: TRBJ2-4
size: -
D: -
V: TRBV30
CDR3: CAWSSPQLAKNIQYF
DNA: TGTGCCTGGAGTTCACCACAGCTAGCCAAAAACATTCAGTACTTC

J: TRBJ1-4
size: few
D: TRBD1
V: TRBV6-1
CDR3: CASSEAGGRFGEKLFF
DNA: TGTGCCAGCAGTGAAGCAGGGGGCAGATTCGGGGAAAAACTGTTTTTT

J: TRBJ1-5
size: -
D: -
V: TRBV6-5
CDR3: CASSLAGGQPQHF
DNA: TGTGCCAGCAGCTTGGCCGGGGGTCAGCCCCAGCATTTT

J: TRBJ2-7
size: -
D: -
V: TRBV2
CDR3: CATTEGGPSYEQYF
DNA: TGTGCCACCACCGAAGGGGGTCCGTCCTACGAGCAGTACTTC

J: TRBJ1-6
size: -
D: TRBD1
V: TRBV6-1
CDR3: CASSEAVTGGSNNSPLHF
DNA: TGTGCCAGCAGTGAAGCGGTGACAGGGGGCTCGAATAATTCACCCCTCCACTTT

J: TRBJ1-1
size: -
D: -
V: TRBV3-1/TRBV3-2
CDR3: CASSAGEAEAFF
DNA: TGTGCCAGCAGCGCAGGGGAAGCGGAAGCTTTCTTT

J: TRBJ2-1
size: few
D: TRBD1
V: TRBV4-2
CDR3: CASSQDLGTGGNEQFF
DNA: TGTGCCAGCAGCCAAGATCTCGGGACAGGGGGCAATGAGCAGTTCTTC

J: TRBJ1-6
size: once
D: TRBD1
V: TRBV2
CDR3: CASRDREGSPLHF
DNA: TGTGCCAGCAGGGACAGGGAGGGCTCACCCCTCCACTTT

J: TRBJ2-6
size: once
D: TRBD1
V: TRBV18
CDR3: CASSRGQGNSGANVLTF
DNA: TGTGCCAGCTCACGGGGACAGGGAAACTCTGGGGCCAACGTCCTGACTTTC

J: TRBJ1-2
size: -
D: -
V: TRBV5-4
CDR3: CASSLESSYNYGYTF
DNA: TGTGCCAGCAGCTTGGAAAGCAGTTACAACTATGGCTACACCTTC

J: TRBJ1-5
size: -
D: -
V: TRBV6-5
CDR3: CASRSDIYSNQPQHF
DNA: TGTGCCAGCAGGTCCGACATATATAGCAATCAGCCCCAGCATTTT

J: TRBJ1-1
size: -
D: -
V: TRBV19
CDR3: CASSIMGAGTEAFF
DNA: TGTGCCAGTAGTATAATGGGGGCCGGGACTGAAGCTTTCTTT

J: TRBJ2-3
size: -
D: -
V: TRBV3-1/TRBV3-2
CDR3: CASSQDLLFVDTQYF
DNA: TGTGCCAGCAGCCAAGACCTACTCTTCGTAGATACGCAGTATTTT

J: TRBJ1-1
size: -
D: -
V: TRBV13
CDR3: CASSSGWNTEAFF
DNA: TGTGCCAGCAGCTCGGGATGGAACACTGAAGCTTTCTTT

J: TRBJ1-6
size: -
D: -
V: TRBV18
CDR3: CASSSLDTANSPLHF
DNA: TGTGCCAGCTCATCGTTAGACACGGCTAATTCACCCCTCCACTTT

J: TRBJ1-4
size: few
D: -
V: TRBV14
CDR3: CASSHLVDEKLFF
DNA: TGTGCCAGCAGCCATTTGGTGGATGAAAAACTGTTTTTT

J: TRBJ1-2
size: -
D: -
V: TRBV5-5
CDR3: CASSKGPDRDYGYTF
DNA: TGTGCCAGCAGCAAAGGGCCCGACCGGGACTATGGCTACACCTTC

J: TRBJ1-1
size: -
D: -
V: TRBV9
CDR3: CASSAEMGGTEAFF
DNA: TGTGCCAGCAGCGCCGAGATGGGGGGCACTGAAGCTTTCTTT

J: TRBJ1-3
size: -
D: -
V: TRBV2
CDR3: CASSILGGDGNTIYF
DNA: TGTGCCAGCAGTATATTGGGGGGAGACGGAAACACCATATATTTT

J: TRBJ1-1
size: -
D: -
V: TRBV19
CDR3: CASSSLLNTEAFF
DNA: TGTGCCAGTAGTTCGTTATTGAACACTGAAGCTTTCTTT

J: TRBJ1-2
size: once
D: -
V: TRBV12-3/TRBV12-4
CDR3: CASSFGGGYGYTF
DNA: TGTGCCAGCAGTTTTGGGGGCGGCTATGGCTACACCTTC

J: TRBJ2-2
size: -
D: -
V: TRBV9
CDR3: CASSVAARLAGELFF
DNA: TGTGCCAGCAGCGTAGCGGCCCGACTCGCCGGGGAGCTGTTTTTT

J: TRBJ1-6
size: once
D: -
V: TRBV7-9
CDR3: CASTWIENSPLHF
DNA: TGTGCCAGCACCTGGATAGAGAATTCACCCCTCCACTTT

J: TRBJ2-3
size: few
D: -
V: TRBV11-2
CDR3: CASSFGDPGADTQYF
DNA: TGTGCCAGCAGCTTTGGCGACCCTGGGGCAGATACGCAGTATTTT

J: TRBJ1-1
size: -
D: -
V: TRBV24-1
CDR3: CATSGRGIEAFF
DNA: TGTGCCACCAGTGGGCGCGGGATTGAAGCTTTCTTT

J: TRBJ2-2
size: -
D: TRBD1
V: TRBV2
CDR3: CASSDRQGATGELFF
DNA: TGTGCCAGCAGTGACAGACAGGGGGCGACCGGGGAGCTGTTTTTT

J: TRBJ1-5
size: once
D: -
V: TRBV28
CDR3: CASSGGFQPQHF
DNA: TGTGCCAGCAGTGGAGGGTTTCAGCCCCAGCATTTT

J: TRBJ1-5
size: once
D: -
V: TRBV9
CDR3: CASSVGSSNQPQHF
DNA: TGTGCCAGCAGCGTAGGCAGTAGCAATCAGCCCCAGCATTTT

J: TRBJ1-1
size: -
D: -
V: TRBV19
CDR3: CAISNYGEAFF
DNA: TGTGCCATCTCGAACTATGGTGAAGCTTTCTTT

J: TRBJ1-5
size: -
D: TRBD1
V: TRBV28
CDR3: CASTKTGVGNQPQHF
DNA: TGTGCCAGCACCAAGACAGGGGTTGGGAATCAGCCCCAGCATTTT

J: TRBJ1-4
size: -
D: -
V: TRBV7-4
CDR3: CASSLRSAPTQTTNEKLFF
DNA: TGTGCCAGCAGCTTACGTTCCGCCCCAACCCAAACAACTAATGAAAAACTGTTTTTT

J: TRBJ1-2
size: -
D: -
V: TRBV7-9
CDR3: CASSRDINYGYTF
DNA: TGTGCCAGCAGCCGCGACATAAACTATGGCTACACCTTC

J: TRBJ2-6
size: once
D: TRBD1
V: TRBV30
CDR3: CAWYRGTGANVLTF
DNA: TGTGCCTGGTACAGGGGGACTGGGGCCAACGTCCTGACTTTC

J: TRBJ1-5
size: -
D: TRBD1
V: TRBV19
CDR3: CASSIDRGSNQPQHF
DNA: TGTGCCAGTAGTATAGACAGGGGGAGCAATCAGCCCCAGCATTTT

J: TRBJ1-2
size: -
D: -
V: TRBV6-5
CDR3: CASSYSPQEFYGYTF
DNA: TGTGCCAGCAGTTACTCGCCACAGGAATTCTATGGCTACACCTTC

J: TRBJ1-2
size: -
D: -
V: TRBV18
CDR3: CASSPNDNYGYTF
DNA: TGTGCCAGCTCACCAAACGATAACTATGGCTACACCTTC

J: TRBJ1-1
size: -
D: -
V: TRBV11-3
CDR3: CASSYSRENTEAFF
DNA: TGTGCCAGCAGCTACAGTCGGGAGAACACTGAAGCTTTCTTT

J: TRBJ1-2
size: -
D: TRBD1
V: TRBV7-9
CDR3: CASSPRYRTGAYGYTF
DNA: TGTGCCAGCAGCCCGAGGTACAGGACAGGGGCCTATGGCTACACCTTC

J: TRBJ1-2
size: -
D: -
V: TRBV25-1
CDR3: CASSLGPASGYTF
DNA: TGTGCCAGCAGTTTGGGTCCTGCCAGTGGCTACACCTTC